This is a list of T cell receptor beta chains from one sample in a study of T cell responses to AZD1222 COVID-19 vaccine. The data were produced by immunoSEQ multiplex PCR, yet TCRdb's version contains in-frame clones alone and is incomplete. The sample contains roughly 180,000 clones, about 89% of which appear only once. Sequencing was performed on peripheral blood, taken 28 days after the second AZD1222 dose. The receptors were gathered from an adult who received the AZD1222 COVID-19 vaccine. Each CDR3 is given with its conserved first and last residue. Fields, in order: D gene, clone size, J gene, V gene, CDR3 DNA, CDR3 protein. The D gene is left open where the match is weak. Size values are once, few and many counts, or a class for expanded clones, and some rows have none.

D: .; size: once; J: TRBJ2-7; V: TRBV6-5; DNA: TGTGCCAGCAGCCCCAACGAACAGCACTACGAGCAGTACTTC; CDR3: CASSPNEQHYEQYF
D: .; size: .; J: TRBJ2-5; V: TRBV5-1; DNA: TGCGCCAGCAGCCCGTCGCCAGTCTTCCAAGAGACCCAGTACTTC; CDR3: CASSPSPVFQETQYF
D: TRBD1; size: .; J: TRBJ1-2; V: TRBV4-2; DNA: TGTGCCAGCAGCCAAGGCAGGACCACAGGGGTCTATGGCTACACCTTC; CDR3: CASSQGRTTGVYGYTF
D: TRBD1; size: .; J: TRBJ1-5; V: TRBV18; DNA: TGTGCCAGCTCACCGGGGACAGGTAATCAGCCCCAGCATTTT; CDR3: CASSPGTGNQPQHF
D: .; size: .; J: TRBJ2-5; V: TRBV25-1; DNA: TGTGCCAGCAGTGAATTCAGGACCCCTCGGGCCCAGTACTTC; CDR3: CASSEFRTPRAQYF
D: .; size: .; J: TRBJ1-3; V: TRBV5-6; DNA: TGTGCCAGCAAAGACGGAGGAGCATCCCCTGGAAACACCATATATTTT; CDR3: CASKDGGASPGNTIYF
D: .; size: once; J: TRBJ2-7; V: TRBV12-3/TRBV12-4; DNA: TGTGCCAGCAGTCCCGAAGGTTTCGAGCAGTACTTC; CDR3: CASSPEGFEQYF
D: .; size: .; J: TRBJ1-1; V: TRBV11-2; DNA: TGTGCCAGCAGCTTTGAGGCTTACACTGAAGCTTTCTTT; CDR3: CASSFEAYTEAFF
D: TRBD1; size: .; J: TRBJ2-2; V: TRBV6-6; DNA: TGTGCCAGCAGTGGGGACAGGGGAAGCGCCGGGGAGCTGTTTTTT; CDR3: CASSGDRGSAGELFF
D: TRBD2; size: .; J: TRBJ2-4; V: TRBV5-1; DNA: TGCGCCAGCAGGCGGACTAGCGGGAGTGAAAACATTCAGTACTTC; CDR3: CASRRTSGSENIQYF
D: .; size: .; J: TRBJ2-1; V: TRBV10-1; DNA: TGCGCCAGCAGTGAAGGGGGACTTCAGGATGAGCAGTTCTTC; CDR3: CASSEGGLQDEQFF
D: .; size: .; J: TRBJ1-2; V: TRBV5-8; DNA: TGTGCCAGCAGCGCGGACAGAATTAACTATGGCTACACCTTC; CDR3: CASSADRINYGYTF
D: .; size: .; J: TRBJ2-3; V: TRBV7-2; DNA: TGTGCCAGCAGCTTAGCTGTAGCGGTCACAGATACGCAGTATTTT; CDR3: CASSLAVAVTDTQYF
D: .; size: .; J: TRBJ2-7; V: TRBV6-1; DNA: TGTGCCAGCAGTGAAGGGTGGGGACCCTCCTACGAGCAGTACTTC; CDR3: CASSEGWGPSYEQYF
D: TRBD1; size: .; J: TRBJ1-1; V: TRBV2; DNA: TGTGCCAGAGGGAGGCAGGGGGCGGGTGTCACTGAAGCTTTCTTT; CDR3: CARGRQGAGVTEAFF
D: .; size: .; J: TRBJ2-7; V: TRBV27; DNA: TGTGCCAGCAGAGCTAGCGATAGCCACGAGCAGTACTTC; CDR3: CASRASDSHEQYF
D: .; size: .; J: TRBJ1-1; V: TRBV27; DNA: TGTGCCACCAGGGATTTCACTGAAGCTTTCTTT; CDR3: CATRDFTEAFF
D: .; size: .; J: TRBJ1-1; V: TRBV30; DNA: TGTGCCTGGAGAGGCCCAAGGCTCCAGGAGGGGCAGTCAAGGAATGAAGCTTTCTTT; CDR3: CAWRGPRLQEGQSRNEAFF
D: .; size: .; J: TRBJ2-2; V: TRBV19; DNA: TGTGCCAGTAGTATGGGTGGATCCACGGCGGGGGAGCTGTTTTTT; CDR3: CASSMGGSTAGELFF
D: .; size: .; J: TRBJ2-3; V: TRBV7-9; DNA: TGTGCCAGCAGCTTAGAGGAATTTGGCACAGATACGCAGTATTTT; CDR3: CASSLEEFGTDTQYF
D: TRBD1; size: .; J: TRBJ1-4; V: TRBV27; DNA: TGTGCCAGCAGCCGAATATCCCCGTTGTACAGGGGGCGGAATGAAAAACTGTTTTTT; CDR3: CASSRISPLYRGRNEKLFF
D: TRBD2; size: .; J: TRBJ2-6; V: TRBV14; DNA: TGTGCCAGCAGCCCCCGACTAGCGGGAGCTTTATCCGGGGCCAACGTCCTGACTTTC; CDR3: CASSPRLAGALSGANVLTF
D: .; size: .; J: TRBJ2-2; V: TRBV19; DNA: TGTGCCAGTGGAAGAACCGGGGAGCTGTTTTTT; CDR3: CASGRTGELFF
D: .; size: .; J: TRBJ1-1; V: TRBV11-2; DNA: TGTGCCAGCAGCTTAACCGGGGGCTTGAACACTGAAGCTTTCTTT; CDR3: CASSLTGGLNTEAFF
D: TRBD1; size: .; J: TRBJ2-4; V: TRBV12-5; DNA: TGTGCTAGTGGTTTGGTCCTAGGGACAGGTAACCAGTACTTC; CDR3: CASGLVLGTGNQYF
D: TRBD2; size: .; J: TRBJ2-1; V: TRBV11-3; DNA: TGTGCCAGCAGCAGGACTAGCTTCAGGGGCAGTGAGCAGTTCTTC; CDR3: CASSRTSFRGSEQFF
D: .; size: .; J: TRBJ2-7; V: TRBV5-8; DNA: TGTGCCAGCAGCTCGGGGGGCAGGGGGCGCGACGAGCAGTACTTC; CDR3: CASSSGGRGRDEQYF
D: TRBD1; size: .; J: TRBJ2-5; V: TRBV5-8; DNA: TGTGCCAGCACCCGAGACAGGGCAGGGGAGACCCAGTACTTC; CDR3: CASTRDRAGETQYF
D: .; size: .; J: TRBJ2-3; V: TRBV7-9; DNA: TGTGCCAGCAGCTTAGATCTGACAGCAGATACGCAGTATTTT; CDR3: CASSLDLTADTQYF
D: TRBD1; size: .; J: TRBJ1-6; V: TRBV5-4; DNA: TGTGCCAGCAGCTTGAAATCCGGGACAGGCTATAATTCACCCCTCCACTTT; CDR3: CASSLKSGTGYNSPLHF
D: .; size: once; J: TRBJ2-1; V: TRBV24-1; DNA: TGTGCCACCAAAGGGACCTACAATGAGCAGTTCTTC; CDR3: CATKGTYNEQFF
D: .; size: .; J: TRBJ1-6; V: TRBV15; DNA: TGTGCCACCAGCAGAGAAGGGGGGGCCCGTAATTCACCCCTCCACTTT; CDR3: CATSREGGARNSPLHF
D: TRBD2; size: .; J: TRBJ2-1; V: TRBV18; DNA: TGTGCCAGCTCACCATCGCAAGCGGGAGGCGGGAATGAGCAGTTCTTC; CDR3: CASSPSQAGGGNEQFF
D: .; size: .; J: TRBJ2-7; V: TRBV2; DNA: TGTGCCAGCAGGGAGATGATTAGCTCCTACGAGCAGTACTTC; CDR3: CASREMISSYEQYF
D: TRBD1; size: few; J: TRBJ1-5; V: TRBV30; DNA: TGTGCCTGGAGTGTACAGGGGCAGCCCCAGCATTTT; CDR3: CAWSVQGQPQHF
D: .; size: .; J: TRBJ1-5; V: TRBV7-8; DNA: TGTGCCAGCAGTCGTACCCCGGGTCACCCAGATCAGCCCCAGCATTTT; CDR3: CASSRTPGHPDQPQHF
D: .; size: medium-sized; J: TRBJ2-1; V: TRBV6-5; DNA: TGTGCCAGCAGTTCCGGGGACAAGTATGAGCAGTTCTTC; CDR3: CASSSGDKYEQFF
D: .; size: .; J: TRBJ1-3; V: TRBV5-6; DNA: TGTGCCAGCAGCTTGCCCGGAAACACCATATATTTT; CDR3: CASSLPGNTIYF
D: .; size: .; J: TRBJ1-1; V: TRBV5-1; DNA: TGCGCCAGCAGCGTCACAGGAGGGACCTTGAACACTGAAGCTTTCTTT; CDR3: CASSVTGGTLNTEAFF
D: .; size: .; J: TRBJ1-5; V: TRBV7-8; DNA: TGTGCCAGCAGACGACAGGAGAATCAGCCCCAGCATTTT; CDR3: CASRRQENQPQHF
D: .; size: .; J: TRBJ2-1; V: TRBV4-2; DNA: TGTGCCAGCAGCCAAGATTGGCGCAGTTATGAGCAGTTCTTC; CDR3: CASSQDWRSYEQFF
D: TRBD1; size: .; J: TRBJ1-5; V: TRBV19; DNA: TGTGCCAGTAGTTCACCGGGACAGGGGGCCGGGCAGCCCCAGCATTTT; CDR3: CASSSPGQGAGQPQHF
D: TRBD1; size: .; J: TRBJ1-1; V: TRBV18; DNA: TGTGCCAGCTCACCCCAACAGGGGGCGGACACTGAAGCTTTCTTT; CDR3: CASSPQQGADTEAFF
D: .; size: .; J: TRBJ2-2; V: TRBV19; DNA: TGTGCCAGTAGTATTCCCACTGGGGGCTGGAACACCGGGGAGCTGTTTTTT; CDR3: CASSIPTGGWNTGELFF
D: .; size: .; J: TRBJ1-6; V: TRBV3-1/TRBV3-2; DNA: TGTGCCAGTCGTAAGACTGCGGATAATTCACCCCTCCACTTT; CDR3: CASRKTADNSPLHF